The 6 T cell receptor beta chains given below trace back to one sample, sequenced in a study of blood T cells in healthy people across ages. It was with a sample-barcoded 5' primer and a J-beta primer mix that a second PCR of about 6 to 12 cycles was run. TCRdb analysed the 5' RACE reads with MiXCR anew, one entry per CDR3 protein. The sample has around 1,000,000 distinct CDR3 sequences, almost 25% seen once. These data are also associated with another study on T cells of mothers and their children.

Sequencing was carried out using blood. The origin of the receptors is a girl aged 2-10 years in good health.

V usage is TRBV20-1 and J usage is TRBJ2-7, with D possibly TRBD1 on 6 matching bases. CDR1 is DFQATT, CDR2 SNEGSKA, per germline (reference sequence). The CDR3 is made up of 13 amino acids. V lost 6 bases and J lost 2, with 14 bases in between. The CDR3 bases are TGCAGTGCCTTAGGACAGTATCCCTACGAGCAGTACTTC. This encodes CSALGQYPYEQYF.

This clonotype was recorded a few times. This chain joins TRBV7-9 and TRBJ2-5; D may be TRBD1 or TRBD2 (6 bases each). The CDR3 sequence is 15 residues long. The germline gives CDR1 SEHNR, CDR2 FQNEAQ (reference sequence). V shed 1 base and J shed 4 bases, with 13 bases lying between them. The CDR3 DNA follows: TGTGCCAGCAGCTTAGTACAGGGAGGAGGAGAGACCCAGTACTTC. Translating gives CASSLVQGGGETQYF.

The chain recombines TRBV9 with TRBJ1-3; D gene uncertain. With 0 bases removed from V and 2 bases from J, the gap between germline ends came to 12 bases. The CDR3 is 16 amino acids. The germline V gene has CDR1 SGDLS and CDR2 YYNGEE. The CDR3 loop is CASSVEIIGAGNTIYF. CDR3 coding DNA: TGTGCCAGCAGCGTAGAAATTATCGGGGCTGGAAACACCATATATTTT.

This clonotype was counted many times. The CDR3 is CASSPRQGKWETQYF. The DNA for the CDR3 is TGTGCCAGCAGCCCAAGGCAGGGAAAGTGGGAGACCCAGTACTTC. The V and J genes are TRBV7-9 and TRBJ2-5; tentatively, D is TRBD1 (5 bases). This CDR3 comprises 15 residues. Germline-derived CDR1 and CDR2 are SEHNR and FQNEAQ (reference sequence). Trimming stripped 5 bases from V and 5 bases from J, with 18 bases between. Looking up the rest from reference TRBV7-9 and TRBJ2-5 gives the full variable domain: DTGVSQNPRHKITKRGQNVTFRCDPISEHNRLYWYRQTLGQGPEFLTYFQNEAQLEKSRLLSDRFSAERPKGSFSTLEIQRTEQGDSAMYLCASSPRQGKWETQYFGPGTRLLVL.

This chain uses TRBV10-3 with TRBJ2-3; D might be TRBD1 (5 bases). The CDR3 covers 14 residues. V was shortened by 3 bases and J by 3 bases, with 10 bases between the two germline ends. Germline CDR1 is ENHRY and CDR2 is SYGVKD. CDR3 sequence: CAISEQVMTDTQYF. CDR3 DNA sequence: TGTGCCATCAGTGAACAGGTCATGACAGATACGCAGTATTTT.

V is TRBV3-1 and J is TRBJ2-5; perhaps TRBD2 as D (6 bases). CDR3 size: 16 residues. CDR1 and CDR2 (germline): LGHDT, YNNKEL (reference sequence). V was pared by 1 base and J by 11 bases, with 23 bases between. CDR3 nucleotide sequence: TGTGCCAGCAGCCAAGCCCTGGGCGGGACTTACGTGGAGCAGTACTTC. The encoded protein is CASSQALGGTYVEQYF.